Listed below are T cell receptor beta chains from one sample, sequenced in a study of vaccination and CD4 T cells after COVID-19. TCRdb used MiXCR to reprocess the PCR reads, holding one entry per CDR3 protein. The table lists about 13,000 distinct CDR3 sequences, 25% to 30% of them singletons. Their antigens remain unidentified. The specimen was CD4+ T cells from blood, cultured in vitro, collected before SARS-CoV-2 vaccination. The source of these receptors is a human donor who received a COVID-19 vaccine. Both conserved end residues are part of each CDR3. D genes are given only for firm matches. The size field is filled for only some rows; it gives once, few, many or a size class.

D gene	clone size	V gene	J gene	CDR3 protein	CDR3 DNA
-	-	TRBV6-1	TRBJ1-2	CASSEYSGGYTF	TGTGCCAGCAGCGAATACAGTGGCGGCTACACCTTC
TRBD1	few	TRBV12-3/TRBV12-4	TRBJ1-4	CASSPGQGREKLFF	TGTGCCAGCAGCCCGGGACAGGGGCGGGAAAAACTGTTTTTT
-	-	TRBV30	TRBJ1-3	CAWGWQAGNTIYF	TGTGCCTGGGGTTGGCAGGCTGGAAACACCATATATTTT
-	-	TRBV2	TRBJ2-1	CASSFSVQTYNEQFF	TGTGCCAGCAGTTTTTCAGTGCAGACCTACAATGAGCAGTTCTTC
TRBD1	few	TRBV6-1	TRBJ1-1	CASSAQDRGLTEAFF	TGTGCCAGCAGCGCCCAGGACAGGGGGCTCACTGAAGCTTTCTTT
-	-	TRBV15	TRBJ1-4	CATNFGNRNEKLFF	TGTGCCACCAACTTCGGTAACCGGAATGAAAAACTGTTTTTT
TRBD2	few	TRBV20-1	TRBJ2-7	CSARDFTSGSYEQYF	TGCAGTGCTAGAGATTTTACTAGCGGAAGCTACGAGCAGTACTTC
-	-	TRBV29-1	TRBJ2-7	CSVRDGAEQYF	TGCAGCGTGAGGGATGGCGCAGAGCAGTACTTC
-	medium-sized	TRBV18	TRBJ2-3	CASSPPIRTDTQYF	TGTGCCAGCTCACCACCGATCAGGACAGATACGCAGTATTTT
-	-	TRBV25-1	TRBJ2-1	CASRNRDAGVNEQFF	TGTGCCAGCAGAAACCGGGACGCCGGAGTTAATGAGCAGTTCTTC
-	-	TRBV27	TRBJ2-3	CASSFLPGDTQYF	TGTGCCAGCAGTTTTCTGCCCGGGGACACGCAGTATTTT
-	few	TRBV11-3	TRBJ2-1	CASSRGRSSYNEQFF	TGTGCCAGCAGTAGAGGACGGAGCTCCTACAATGAGCAGTTCTTC
-	-	TRBV30	TRBJ2-5	CAWSAREIQETQYF	TGTGCCTGGAGTGCCCGGGAAATACAAGAGACCCAGTACTTC
-	few	TRBV10-1	TRBJ2-3	CASSFTDTQYF	TGCGCCAGCAGTTTCACAGATACGCAGTATTTT
-	few	TRBV9	TRBJ2-3	CASSVRPTDETQYF	TGTGCCAGCAGCGTAAGGCCGACAGACGAAACGCAGTATTTT
-	-	TRBV7-2	TRBJ2-3	CASSFVAGTDTQYF	TGTGCCAGCAGCTTTGTAGCGGGCACAGATACGCAGTATTTT
-	large	TRBV5-4	TRBJ1-1	CASSLAPPGARMNTEAFF	TGTGCCAGCAGCTTGGCCCCACCGGGGGCGAGGATGAACACTGAAGCTTTCTTT
TRBD1	few	TRBV20-1	TRBJ1-1	CSARQGNTEAFF	TGCAGTGCCAGACAGGGCAACACTGAAGCTTTCTTT
TRBD1	-	TRBV5-6	TRBJ1-6	CASSPAGGGRNSPLHF	TGTGCCAGCAGCCCGGCAGGGGGAGGTCGGAATTCACCCCTCCACTTT
TRBD1	-	TRBV19	TRBJ2-1	CASAGTVYNEQFF	TGTGCCAGTGCCGGGACAGTTTACAATGAGCAGTTCTTC
-	few	TRBV5-1	TRBJ2-1	CASSLDYNNEQFF	TGCGCCAGCAGCTTGGACTATAACAATGAGCAGTTCTTC
-	-	TRBV2	TRBJ1-2	CASSLNSNYGYTF	TGTGCCAGCAGCCTGAACAGTAACTATGGCTACACCTTC
-	large	TRBV7-8	TRBJ1-2	CASSHTFMSYTF	TGTGCCAGCAGCCACACCTTCATGAGCTACACCTTC
-	-	TRBV21-1	TRBJ1-5	CASISQGGNQPQHF	TGTGCCAGCATCTCCCAGGGTGGCAATCAGCCCCAGCATTTT
TRBD1	few	TRBV23-1	TRBJ2-5	CATQEGTGSGVRDRGQETQYF	TGCGCCACCCAGGAGGGAACCGGGAGTGGGGTCCGGGACAGGGGGCAAGAGACCCAGTACTTC
-	medium-sized	TRBV5-1	TRBJ1-4	CASSLGQEEKLFF	TGCGCCAGCAGCTTGGGGCAGGAAGAAAAACTGTTTTTT
-	medium-sized	TRBV10-3	TRBJ1-1	CAISGTGWNTEAFF	TGTGCCATCAGTGGAACAGGGTGGAACACTGAAGCTTTCTTT
TRBD1	few	TRBV11-3	TRBJ1-1	CASSFDRANTEAFF	TGTGCCAGCAGCTTCGACAGGGCTAACACTGAAGCTTTCTTT
-	few	TRBV7-9	TRBJ1-2	CASSLLENGRYYGYTF	TGTGCCAGCAGCCTCCTTGAAAACGGACGATACTATGGCTACACCTTC
TRBD1	-	TRBV7-2	TRBJ2-3	CASSQVEGALVDTQYF	TGTGCCAGCAGCCAGGTAGAGGGGGCGCTTGTGGATACGCAGTATTTT
TRBD1	-	TRBV7-2	TRBJ1-6	CASSLSGQVDSPLHF	TGTGCCAGCAGCTTATCCGGACAGGTTGATTCACCCCTCCACTTT
-	-	TRBV12-3/TRBV12-4	TRBJ1-1	CASTSGADDWNTEAFF	TGTGCCAGCACCTCCGGGGCCGACGACTGGAACACTGAAGCTTTCTTT
TRBD2	-	TRBV11-3	TRBJ2-3	CASSFPSGGAVGTDTQYF	TGTGCCAGCAGCTTCCCAAGCGGGGGGGCCGTGGGCACAGATACGCAGTATTTT
-	few	TRBV6-2/TRBV6-3	TRBJ2-5	CASSYGTIKETQYF	TGTGCCAGCAGTTACGGGACGATAAAGGAGACCCAGTACTTC
-	-	TRBV20-1	TRBJ1-4	CSAREGLGMGEKLFF	TGCAGTGCTAGAGAGGGCCTGGGTATGGGTGAAAAACTGTTTTTT
-	-	TRBV6-5	TRBJ1-4	CASSYSGGAGEKLFF	TGTGCCAGCAGTTATTCGGGGGGGGCAGGGGAAAAACTGTTTTTT
-	few	TRBV6-5	TRBJ1-4	CASSYGTDITNEKLFF	TGTGCCAGCAGTTACGGAACGGACATTACTAATGAAAAACTGTTTTTT
-	few	TRBV30	TRBJ1-5	CAWSGQTNQPQHF	TGTGCCTGGAGTGGACAGACCAATCAGCCCCAGCATTTT
-	few	TRBV10-2	TRBJ1-5	CASSEAFSNQPQHF	TGCGCCAGCAGTGAAGCCTTTAGCAATCAGCCCCAGCATTTT